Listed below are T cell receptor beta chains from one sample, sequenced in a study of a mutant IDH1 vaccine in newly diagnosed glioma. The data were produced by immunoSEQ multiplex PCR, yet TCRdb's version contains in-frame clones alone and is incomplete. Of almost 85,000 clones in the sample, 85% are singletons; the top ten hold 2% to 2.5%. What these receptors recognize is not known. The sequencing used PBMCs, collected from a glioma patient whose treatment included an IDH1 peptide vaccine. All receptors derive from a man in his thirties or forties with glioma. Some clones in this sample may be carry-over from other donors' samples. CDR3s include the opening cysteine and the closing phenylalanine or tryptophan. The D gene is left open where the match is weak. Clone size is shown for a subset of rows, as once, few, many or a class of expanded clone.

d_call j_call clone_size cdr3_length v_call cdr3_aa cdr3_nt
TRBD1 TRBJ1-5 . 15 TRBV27 CASSSTGVLDQPQHF TGTGCCAGCAGTTCAACAGGGGTGTTGGATCAGCCCCAGCATTTT
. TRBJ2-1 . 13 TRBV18 CASSPGMINEQFF TGTGCCAGCTCACCGGGCATGATCAATGAGCAGTTCTTC
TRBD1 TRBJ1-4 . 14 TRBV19 CASSITGASEKLFF TGTGCCAGTAGTATTACAGGGGCAAGTGAAAAACTGTTTTTT
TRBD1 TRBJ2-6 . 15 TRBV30 CAWTTGGAGANVLTF TGTGCCTGGACGACAGGGGGCGCTGGGGCCAACGTCCTGACTTTC
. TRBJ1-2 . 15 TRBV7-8 CASSSGTRSSYGYTF TGTGCCAGCAGCTCAGGAACTAGGAGCTCCTATGGCTACACCTTC
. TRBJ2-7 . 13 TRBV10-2 CASSAGGRYEQYF TGCGCCAGCAGTGCAGGAGGAAGGTACGAGCAGTACTTC
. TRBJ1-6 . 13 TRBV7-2 CASSLRYNSPLHF TGTGCCAGCAGCTTGCGGTATAATTCACCCCTCCACTTT
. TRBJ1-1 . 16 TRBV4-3 CASSQTAGTGNTEAFF TGCGCCAGCAGCCAGACAGCGGGGACGGGGAACACTGAAGCTTTCTTT
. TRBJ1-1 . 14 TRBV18 CASSLRGGRTEAFF TGTGCCAGCTCGCTTAGGGGAGGGAGGACTGAAGCTTTCTTT
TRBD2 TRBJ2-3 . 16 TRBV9 CASSAGTSGDTDTQYF TGTGCCAGCAGCGCCGGGACTAGCGGGGACACAGATACGCAGTATTTT
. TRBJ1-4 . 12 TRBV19 CAIPGHNEKLFF TGTGCCATCCCAGGGCACAATGAAAAACTGTTTTTT
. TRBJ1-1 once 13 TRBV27 CASSLRGGTEAFF TGTGCCAGCAGTTTACGGGGAGGCACTGAAGCTTTCTTT
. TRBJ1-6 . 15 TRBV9 CASSVGGSYNSPLHF TGTGCCAGCAGCGTAGGAGGTTCCTATAATTCACCCCTCCACTTT
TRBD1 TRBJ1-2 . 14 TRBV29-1 CSVESLWTGYGYTF TGCAGCGTTGAAAGTTTGTGGACAGGGTATGGCTACACCTTC
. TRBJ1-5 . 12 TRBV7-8 CASSLPNQPQHF TGTGCCAGCAGTTTACCCAATCAGCCCCAGCATTTT
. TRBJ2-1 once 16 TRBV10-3 CAISEWERLSYNEQFF TGTGCCATCAGTGAGTGGGAGCGGCTCTCCTACAATGAGCAGTTCTTC
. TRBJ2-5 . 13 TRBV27 CASSLSVGETQYF TGTGCCAGCAGTCTTAGCGTCGGAGAGACCCAGTACTTC
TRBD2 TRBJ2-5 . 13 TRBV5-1 CASRREGRGTQYF TGCGCCAGCAGGCGGGAGGGCCGAGGGACCCAGTACTTC
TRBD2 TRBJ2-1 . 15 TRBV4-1 CASAPAGGPNNEQFF TGCGCCAGCGCACCAGCGGGGGGGCCGAACAACGAGCAGTTCTTC
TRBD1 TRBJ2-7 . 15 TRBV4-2 CASSQGAGGYYEQYF TGTGCCAGCAGCCAAGGGGCAGGGGGCTACTACGAGCAGTACTTC
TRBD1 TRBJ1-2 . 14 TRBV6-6 CASRDGQGGYGYTF TGTGCCAGCAGGGACGGACAGGGAGGCTATGGCTACACCTTC
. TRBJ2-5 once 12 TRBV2 CASGRRGETQYF TGTGCCAGCGGGCGGAGGGGTGAGACCCAGTACTTC
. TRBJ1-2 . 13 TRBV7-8 CASSEQGRYGYTF TGTGCCAGCAGTGAACAGGGTCGTTATGGCTACACCTTC
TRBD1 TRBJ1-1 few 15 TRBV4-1 CASSHPGQGDKEAFF TGCGCCAGCAGCCACCCCGGACAGGGGGACAAGGAAGCTTTCTTT
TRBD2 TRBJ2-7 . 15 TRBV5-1 CASTLTSGLTYEQYF TGCGCCAGCACCTTAACTAGCGGGTTAACCTACGAGCAGTACTTC
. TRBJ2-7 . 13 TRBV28 CASSFHRNYEQYF TGTGCCAGCAGTTTCCACAGAAACTACGAGCAGTACTTC
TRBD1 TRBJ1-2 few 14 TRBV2 CARLPGTGTYGYTF TGTGCCAGATTACCCGGGACAGGGACATATGGCTACACCTTC
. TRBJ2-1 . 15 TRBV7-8 CASSLVDSPYNEQFF TGTGCCAGCAGCTTAGTGGACTCCCCCTACAATGAGCAGTTCTTC
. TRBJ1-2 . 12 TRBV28 CASSPRQFGYTF TGTGCCAGCAGTCCCAGACAGTTTGGATACACCTTC
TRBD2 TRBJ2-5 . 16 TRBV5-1 CASSFELAGIGETQYF TGCGCCAGCAGCTTCGAGTTAGCGGGGATTGGGGAGACCCAGTACTTC
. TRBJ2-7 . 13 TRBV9 CASSVVTKYEQYF TGTGCCAGCAGCGTAGTTACTAAATACGAGCAGTACTTC
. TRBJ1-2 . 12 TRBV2 CASSDEDYGYTF TGTGCCAGCAGTGATGAGGACTATGGCTACACCTTC
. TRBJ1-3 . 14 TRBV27 CASSPTSGHHTIYF TGTGCCAGCAGTCCGACGTCGGGGCACCACACCATATATTTT
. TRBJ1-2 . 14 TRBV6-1 CASRDPEAFYGYTF TGTGCCAGCAGGGACCCCGAGGCTTTCTATGGCTACACCTTC
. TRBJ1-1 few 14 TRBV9 CASSVEPANTEAFF TGTGCCAGCAGCGTAGAGCCCGCGAACACTGAAGCTTTCTTT
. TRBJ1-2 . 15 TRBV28 CASSSDPGRTYGYTF TGTGCCAGCAGTTCAGATCCGGGCAGAACTTATGGCTACACCTTC
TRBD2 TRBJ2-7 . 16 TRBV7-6 CASSLVVAGSSYEQYF TGTGCCAGCAGCTTAGTGGTAGCGGGGAGCTCCTACGAGCAGTACTTC
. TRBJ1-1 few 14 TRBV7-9 CASSLAEQDTEAFF TGTGCCAGCAGCTTAGCGGAACAGGACACTGAAGCTTTCTTT
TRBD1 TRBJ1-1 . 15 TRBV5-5 CASSLGGQDVAEAFF TGTGCCAGCAGCTTGGGGGGACAGGACGTCGCTGAAGCTTTCTTT
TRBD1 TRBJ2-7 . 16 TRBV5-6 CASSWDGQGRVYEQYF TGTGCCAGCAGCTGGGACGGACAGGGGCGAGTCTACGAGCAGTACTTC
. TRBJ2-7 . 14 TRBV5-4 CASSLNLEGYEQYF TGTGCCAGCAGCTTGAATCTTGAGGGGTACGAGCAGTACTTC
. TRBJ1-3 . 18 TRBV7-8 CASSFYGQTLSSGNTIYF TGTGCCAGCAGCTTTTACGGGCAGACCCTAAGCTCTGGAAACACCATATATTTT
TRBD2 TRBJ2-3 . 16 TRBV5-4 CASSLDLAGGTDTQYF TGTGCCAGCAGCTTGGATTTGGCGGGGGGCACAGATACGCAGTATTTT
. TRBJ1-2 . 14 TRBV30 CAWTRPGRSGGYTF TGTGCCTGGACTCGACCCGGGCGGTCCGGTGGCTACACCTTC